This T cell receptor (beta chain) was identified during a study of cytomegalovirus exposure and HLA in healthy donors. Study in general: A prior analysis found 95 million to 140 million unique TCR beta sequences from about 179 million T cells. The Caucasian-associated ancestry cluster held over 65% of 350 to 450 genotyped donors. General study points: Rates of TCR association differed by HLA locus in a later analysis, with DRB1 highest and HLA-C lowest. Later analysis reportedly placed an Asian-associated ancestry cluster below the roughly 690-donor mean in N-insertions.

About this clone: Its antigen is still unknown.

PCR involved 60 Vbeta and 13 Jbeta primers. Produced via immunoSEQ multiplex PCR; TCRdb's table is partial and in-frame only. The sample contains about 200,000 clones, roughly 80% of which appear only once. CDR1 is SEHNR and CDR2 is FQNEAQ in the germline V gene (reference sequence). This CDR3 region has 13 residues. V was shortened by 5 bases and J by 5 bases, with 12 bases between the two germline ends. The clonotype comes from a woman in her 40s in good health and CMV-seronegative. Material for sequencing was PBMCs. V and J are TRBV7-9 and TRBJ2-5; no clear D gene. Here the CDR3 reads CASSPRPRETQYF. CDR3 coding DNA: TGTGCCAGCAGCCCCAGGCCCCGGGAGACCCAGTACTTC.